This TCR beta chain was profiled in a study of T cell clusters in autoimmune cytopenias. CDR1 is SGHVS, CDR2 FNYEAQ, per germline. This CDR3 has 13 amino acids. TRB rearrangements were amplified by touch-down multiplex PCR with mixed TRB-A/B primers. Reprocessing the multiplex PCR reads, TCRdb reports a single entry for every CDR3 protein and omits DNA. The table lists several thousand distinct CDR3 sequences. Study results and caveats: The T cell clusters were defined only in silico, without experimental functional validation.

About this clonotype itself: Antigen specificity is unknown.

Each sample's input was 250 to 300 ng genomic DNA, 38,000 or so genome equivalents. The V and J genes are TRBV7-6 and TRBJ1-1; the TCRdb call, TRBD1, lacks DNA for checking. The sequenced sample consisted of peripheral blood. The receptor was isolated from a human donor with an autoimmune cytopenia or autoimmune hepatitis (not recorded which). The CDR3 spells CASSQGGGTEAFF.